A selection of T cell receptor beta chains follows, all from one sample in a study of CD8 T cells in ankylosing spondylitis. Each CDR3 protein gets one entry after TCRdb re-called the 5' RACE reads with MiXCR. The repertoire holds hundreds of thousands of distinct CDR3 sequences, 12% seen once, with 0.51% in the top ten. The material sequenced was blood, either unsorted or a sorted T cell fraction (not recorded which). The origin of the receptors is a male donor with ankylosing spondylitis. Both conserved end residues are part of each CDR3. A D gene is named only where the DNA matches it firmly. Size values are once, few and many counts, or a class for expanded clones, and some rows have none.

clone size,D gene,V gene,J gene,CDR3 DNA,CDR3 protein
.,TRBD1,TRBV29-1,TRBJ2-7,TGCAGCGCAGATACTGGGACAGGGGGTAATGAGCAGTACTTC,CSADTGTGGNEQYF
many,.,TRBV4-1,TRBJ1-4,TGCGCCAGCAGCCAAGCAAGCGAAAAACTGTTTTTT,CASSQASEKLFF
.,.,TRBV12-3/TRBV12-4,TRBJ1-1,TGTGCCAGCAGTCCAAGGGAGGGATACACTGAAGCTTTCTTT,CASSPREGYTEAFF
few,.,TRBV29-1,TRBJ1-1,TGCAGCGCGCTAACTGGGACATCGGGTGAAGCTTTCTTT,CSALTGTSGEAFF
few,TRBD2,TRBV6-5,TRBJ2-1,TGTGCCAGCAGTTCATCGGGAGGGCCAGGCTACAATGAGCAGTTCTTC,CASSSSGGPGYNEQFF
.,.,TRBV4-2,TRBJ2-5,TGTGCCAGCAGCCAAGATCGAGGGCGGTACCAAGAGACCCAGTACTTC,CASSQDRGRYQETQYF
.,.,TRBV6-2/TRBV6-3,TRBJ1-5,TGTGCCAGCAGTTACAGAGGGGCCAAACTCGGAAGCAATCAGCCCCAGCATTTT,CASSYRGAKLGSNQPQHF
.,.,TRBV20-1,TRBJ2-5,TGCAGTACCTGGGGGCGGGACAGTTCACAAGAGACCCAGTACTTC,CSTWGRDSSQETQYF
many,.,TRBV10-3,TRBJ2-3,TGTGCCATCAGTGACATTTCTGGGCCAGATACGCAGTATTTT,CAISDISGPDTQYF
.,TRBD2,TRBV20-1,TRBJ2-7,TGCAGTGCTAGAGAGGGGGGGTCGGCTCAGTACTTC,CSAREGGSAQYF
many,.,TRBV12-3/TRBV12-4,TRBJ1-2,TGTGCCAGCAGGTTAGACCTCACGGACCGTGGCTACACCTTC,CASRLDLTDRGYTF
.,TRBD1,TRBV11-3,TRBJ2-7,TGTGCCAGCAGCCCCAAGGGGACAGGGACCTACGAGCAGTACTTC,CASSPKGTGTYEQYF
.,.,TRBV7-8,TRBJ2-3,TGTGCCAGCAGCTTCCATCCTTTAACAGATACGCAGTATTTT,CASSFHPLTDTQYF
.,TRBD2,TRBV2,TRBJ2-1,TGTGCCAGCAGAGTTCTAGCGGGATCCTACAATGAGCAGTTCTTC,CASRVLAGSYNEQFF
.,.,TRBV6-2/TRBV6-3,TRBJ1-1,TGTGCCAGCAGTGACCCCGGACGGACGAACACTGAAGCTTTCTTT,CASSDPGRTNTEAFF